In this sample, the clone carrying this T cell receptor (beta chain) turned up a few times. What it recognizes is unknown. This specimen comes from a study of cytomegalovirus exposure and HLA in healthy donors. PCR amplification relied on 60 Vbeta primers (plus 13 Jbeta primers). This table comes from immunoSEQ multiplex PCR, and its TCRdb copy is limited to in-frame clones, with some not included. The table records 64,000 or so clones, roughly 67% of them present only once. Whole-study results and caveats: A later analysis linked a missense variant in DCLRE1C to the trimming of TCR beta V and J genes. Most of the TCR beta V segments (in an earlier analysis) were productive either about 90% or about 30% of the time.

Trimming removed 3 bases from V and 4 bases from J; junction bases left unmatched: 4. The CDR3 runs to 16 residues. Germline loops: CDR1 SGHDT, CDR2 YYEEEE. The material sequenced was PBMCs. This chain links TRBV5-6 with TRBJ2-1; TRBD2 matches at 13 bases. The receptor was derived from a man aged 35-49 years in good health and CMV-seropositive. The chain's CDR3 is CASSWGLAGTYNEQFF. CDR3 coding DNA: TGTGCCAGCAGCTGGGGACTAGCGGGGACATACAATGAGCAGTTCTTC.